The present T cell receptor (beta chain) was sequenced within a study of shared clonotypes between healthy human individuals. The CDR3 is 13 residues long. Trimming shortened V by 1 base and J by 4 bases, and 7 bases separated the two germline ends. Germline CDR1 is MNHEY and CDR2 is SMNVEV (reference sequence). The assay used deep level. Clones were read by immunoSEQ multiplex PCR, and TCRdb kept only the in-frame ones, dropping some. The data hold nearly 500,000 clones, with 75% to 85% observed a single time. This clonotype was obtained from a woman aged 35 to 49 in good health. Some clones in this sample may be carry-over from other donors' samples. The sequenced material came from PBMCs. The chain couples TRBV27 to TRBJ2-5; D ambiguous. In DNA form, the CDR3 reads TGTGCCAGCAGTTTATTCGGGCGAGAGACCCAGTACTTC. This sequence encodes CASSLFGRETQYF.